The 7 T cell receptor beta chains below come from one sample, sequenced in a study of cytomegalovirus exposure and HLA in healthy donors (dated by TCRdb to the late 2010s). Library generation was performed with the immunoSEQ multiplex PCR assay. Entries here come from immuneACCESS through TCRdb and include only in-frame sequences with V and J called. Some clones fail to appear in such tables; in the studies checked, an unresolved V gene covers under half of the shortfall, and the cause of the remainder is unknown. The sample profile shows about 270,000 clones; approximately 86% of them were found once. About 1% of the sample goes to the ten largest clones. The sequencing sample was made of PBMCs. The receptors originated from a woman younger than 35 in good health and CMV-seronegative.

This chain joins TRBV2 and TRBJ1-2; D perhaps matches TRBD1 (5 bases). Germline V gene lookup returns CDR1 SNHLY and CDR2 FYNNEI. This CDR3 has 13 amino acids. Trimming shortened V by 4 bases and J by 3 bases, and 9 bases separated the two germline ends. The CDR3 DNA reads TGTGCCAGCAGTGCGGGGGATGACTATGGCTACACCTTC. Its protein is CASSAGDDYGYTF.

This chain uses TRBV7-9 with TRBJ2-4; D not resolved. The CDR3 loop spans 11 amino acids. The V end was cut by 3 bases, the J end by 7 bases, with 4 bases between. The germline CDR1 and CDR2 sequences are SEHNR and FQNEAQ (reference sequence). In DNA, the CDR3 is TGTGCCAGCAGCTTTCTCAACATTCAGTACTTC. This codes for CASSFLNIQYF. Based on the CDR3 plus reference TRBV7-9 and TRBJ2-4, the full variable domain is DTGVSQNPRHKITKRGQNVTFRCDPISEHNRLYWYRQTLGQGPEFLTYFQNEAQLEKSRLLSDRFSAERPKGSFSTLEIQRTEQGDSAMYLCASSFLNIQYFGAGTRLSVL.

The genes are TRBV7-2 and TRBJ2-3; a weak D match, TRBD1 (5 bases). Germline loops: CDR1 SGHTA, CDR2 FQGNSA. Trimming took 0 bases from V and 4 from J, leaving 8 bases between them. The CDR3 extends over 14 amino acids. The CDR3 DNA sequence: TGTGCCAGCAGCTTAGCAACAGGATCAGATACGCAGTATTTT. Its protein is CASSLATGSDTQYF.

The V call is TRBV18, the J call TRBJ2-3; D remains ambiguous. Germline V gene sequence: CDR1 KGHSH, CDR2 LQKENI. The CDR3 extends over 15 amino acids. Trimming pared 0 bases from V and 0 bases from J, leaving 7 bases between. CDR3 region: CASSPPSRSTDTQYF. The CDR3 DNA follows: TGTGCCAGCTCACCACCGTCCCGGAGCACAGATACGCAGTATTTT. Complete variable domain (other parts from reference TRBV18 and TRBJ2-3): NAGVMQNPRHLVRRRGQEARLRCSPMKGHSHVYWYRQLPEEGLKFMVYLQKENIIDESGMPKERFSAEFPKEGPSILRIQQVVRGDSAAYFCASSPPSRSTDTQYFGPGTRLTVL.

This CDR3 reads CASSETVNTEAFF. DNA of the CDR3: TGTGCCAGCAGTGAGACAGTGAACACTGAAGCTTTCTTT. This chain joins TRBV6-6 and TRBJ1-1, with TRBD1 as a possible D gene (5 bases). The germline V gene has CDR1 MNHNY and CDR2 SVGAGI (reference sequence). CDR3 length equals 13 residues. Trimming shortened V by 5 bases and J by 0 bases, and 7 bases separated the two germline ends.

This clone has just one count. The chain links TRBV12-5 to TRBJ2-1, with D unclear. Per germline, CDR1 LGHNT and CDR2 FRNRAP. This CDR3 comprises 12 residues. Trimming took 2 bases from V and 6 from J, leaving 5 bases between them. CDR3 in DNA: TGTGCTAGTGGTTTGTCCGGCAATGAGCAGTTCTTC. As protein: CASGLSGNEQFF. The variable domain in full, completed from reference TRBV12-5 and TRBJ2-1, reads DARVTQTPRHKVTEMGQEVTMRCQPILGHNTVFWYRQTMMQGLELLAYFRNRAPLDDSGMPKDRFSAEMPDATLATLKIQPSEPRDSAVYFCASGLSGNEQFFGPGTRLTVL.

This sequence joins TRBV4-1 and TRBJ2-7, with TRBD2 identical over 10 bases. This CDR3 is built from 15 residues. Germline-derived CDR1 and CDR2 are MGHRA and YSYEKL. V trimming: 4 bases; J trimming: 4 bases; junction bases outside the gene matches: 7. The CDR3 protein is CASSLASGGAYEQYF. In DNA, the CDR3 is TGCGCCAGCAGCCTCGCAAGCGGGGGGGCGTACGAGCAGTACTTC.